The 21 T cell receptor beta chains reported below all come from one sample, sequenced in a study of blood T cell repertoires in COVID-19. Sequenced by immunoSEQ multiplex PCR; TCRdb stores in-frame clones only, minus some. The sample carries more than 300,000 clones, more than 70% recorded once. Sequencing was done on a sample of peripheral blood. The receptor source for this set is a woman in her 30s with COVID-19, enrolled during active disease.

The V gene is TRBV6-5, the J gene TRBJ1-5, with 7 nucleotides matching TRBD1. V dropped 2 bases and J dropped 3; count of bases not matched to a gene: 4. The germline gives CDR1 MNHEY, CDR2 SVGAGI. This CDR3 region has 15 residues. CDR3 amino acids: CASSYGQGVNQPQHF. In nucleotides, the CDR3 is TGTGCCAGCAGTTACGGGCAGGGGGTCAATCAGCCCCAGCATTTT.

CDR3 in amino acids: CASSMGLADTQYF. CDR3 in DNA: TGTGCCAGTAGTATGGGACTTGCAGATACGCAGTATTTT. The V call is TRBV19, the J call TRBJ2-3, with D possibly TRBD2 on 6 matching bases. CDR1 and CDR2 (germline): LNHDA, SQIVND (reference sequence). The V gene lost 3 bases and the J gene lost 4 bases, with 8 bases spanning the gap. The length of the CDR3 is 13 residues.

The rearrangement joins TRBV3-1 (or the pseudogene TRBV3-2) to TRBJ1-2, with D maybe TRBD1 (6 bases). Germline CDR1 LGHDT, CDR2 YNNKEL (reference sequence). V lost 1 base and J 3 bases, leaving 15 bases between the germline ends. The CDR3 extends over 16 amino acids. CDR3 sequence (DNA): TGTGCCAGCAGCCAAGGAGCCACAGGGCGCTACTATGGCTACACCTTC. It yields the protein CASSQGATGRYYGYTF.

The gene calls are TRBV20-1 and TRBJ2-5; possibly TRBD2 for D (6 bases). Trimming left V 3 bases short and J 6 bases short, with 14 bases between. The CDR3 totals 13 residues. Germline-derived CDR1 and CDR2 are DFQATT and SNEGSKA (reference sequence). The CDR3 region has the DNA TGCAGTGCTAGTATTCTAGCGATAAAGACCCAGTACTTC. This sequence encodes CSASILAIKTQYF.

This rearrangement joins TRBV6-5 to TRBJ1-4; D gene uncertain. The CDR3 is made up of 11 amino acids. Per germline, CDR1 MNHEY and CDR2 SVGAGI. Trimming left V 5 bases short and J 13 bases short, with 11 bases between. CDR3: CASSKLRGLFF. CDR3 coding DNA: TGTGCCAGCAGTAAACTCCGGGGACTGTTTTTT.

This CDR3 reads CASSQGHTQETQYF. CDR3 sequence (DNA): TGTGCCAGCAGCCAAGGTCACACCCAAGAGACCCAGTACTTC. The chain carries TRBV3-1 (or the pseudogene TRBV3-2) and TRBJ2-5; D not certain. Per germline, CDR1 LGHDT and CDR2 YNNKEL (reference sequence). The V end lost 1 base, the J end lost 1 base, and 7 bases lay between the germline ends. The CDR3 consists of 14 residues.

The V gene is TRBV9, the J gene TRBJ2-7; the D is unclear. The CDR3 consists of 14 residues. Per germline, CDR1 SGDLS and CDR2 YYNGEE. V was cut by 3 bases and J by 2 bases, with 12 bases left in between. CDR3 loop: CASSAEYATYEQYF. The CDR3 bases are TGTGCCAGCAGCGCAGAATACGCAACCTACGAGCAGTACTTC. Combining the CDR3 with reference TRBV9 and TRBJ2-7 gives the whole variable domain DSGVTQTPKHLITATGQRVTLRCSPRSGDLSVYWYQQSLDQGLQFLIQYYNGEERAKGNILERFSAQQFPDLHSELNLSSLELGDSALYFCASSAEYATYEQYFGPGTRLTVT.

This chain connects TRBV18 to TRBJ1-1, with 9 bases identical to TRBD1. J gave up 4 bases and V 4 bases, and 1 base lay outside the gene matches. The CDR3 runs to 13 residues. Germline-derived CDR1 and CDR2 are KGHSH and LQKENI. CDR3 nucleotides: TGTGCCAGCTCACTGGGACAGGGCACTGAAGCTTTCTTT. It specifies CASSLGQGTEAFF. Full variable domain (remainder filled in from reference TRBV18 and TRBJ1-1): NAGVMQNPRHLVRRRGQEARLRCSPMKGHSHVYWYRQLPEEGLKFMVYLQKENIIDESGMPKERFSAEFPKEGPSILRIQQVVRGDSAAYFCASSLGQGTEAFFGQGTRLTVV.

The chain links TRBV3-1 (or the pseudogene TRBV3-2) to TRBJ1-6; 8 nucleotides agree with TRBD1. V was pared by 1 base and J by 9 bases, with 8 bases of the junction left unmatched. Germline loops: CDR1 LGHDT, CDR2 YNNKEL (reference sequence). There are 16 residues in the CDR3. The CDR3 nucleotides are TGTGCCAGCAGCCAAGTCGGGGGGACAGGAACTTCACCCCTCCACTTT. It codes for CASSQVGGTGTSPLHF.

The rearrangement joins TRBV28 to TRBJ2-5; the D gene is possibly TRBD2 (6 bases). Germline V lookup: CDR1 MDHEN, CDR2 SYDVKM. The length of the CDR3 is 14 residues. The V end was cut by 2 bases, the J end by 4 bases, with 11 bases between. The chain's CDR3 is CASSLDAGGETQYF. CDR3 bases: TGTGCCAGCAGTTTAGACGCCGGGGGAGAGACCCAGTACTTC.

The chain recombines TRBV19 with TRBJ2-1; TRBD2 matches 9 bases. The germline gives CDR1 LNHDA, CDR2 SQIVND (reference sequence). The V gene end was trimmed by 5 bases and the J gene end by 6 bases; junction bases not matched to a gene: 5. The CDR3 loop spans 14 amino acids. In nucleotides, the CDR3 is TGTGCCAGTAGTTGGCGGGAGGGCCTCAATGAGCAGTTCTTC. Residues: CASSWREGLNEQFF.

The chain is built from TRBV7-8 and TRBJ2-4; 11 nucleotides align to TRBD2. J was trimmed by 0 bases and V by 5 bases; bases with no gene match: 6. This CDR3 is built from 17 residues. CDR1 and CDR2 from the germline V gene are SGHVS and FQNEAQ. Here the CDR3 DNA reads TGTGCCAGCAGCCCGGGGGGACTAGCGGTAGCCAAAAACATTCAGTACTTC. Protein sequence: CASSPGGLAVAKNIQYF.

V and J are TRBV30 and TRBJ1-1; D unclear. The V gene lost 4 bases and the J gene lost 3 bases, with 9 bases spanning the gap. This CDR3 comprises 12 residues. Per the germline V gene, CDR1 is GTSNPN and CDR2 is SVGIG (reference sequence). For the CDR3, the DNA is TGTGCCTGGATCGGAGATTACACTGAAGCTTTCTTT. Translated, it gives CAWIGDYTEAFF.

About this clone: The sample carries other DNA sequences with the same CDR3. The chain uses TRBV24-1 and TRBJ2-5; D possibly corresponds to TRBD1 (6 bases). Germline assignment: CDR1 KGHDR and CDR2 SFDVKD. This CDR3 spans 14 amino acids. Trimming took 4 bases from V and 2 from J, leaving 10 bases between them. CDR3 DNA: TGTGCCACCAGTGACGGGACACCTCAAGAGACCCAGTACTTC. It is translated as CATSDGTPQETQYF.

This rearrangement joins TRBV2 to TRBJ2-3; possible D gene TRBD1, 5 bases. The CDR3 runs to 14 residues. V shed 6 bases and J shed 2 bases, with 12 bases lying between them. The germline V gene encodes CDR1 SNHLY and CDR2 FYNNEI. The CDR3 nucleotides read TGTGCCAGCAGGGACACCCGCCTCACAGATACGCAGTATTTT. Translated, it gives CASRDTRLTDTQYF.

This clone came up a few times. The V and J genes are TRBV30 and TRBJ2-5, with TRBD2 matching over 13 bases. Per the germline V gene, CDR1 is GTSNPN and CDR2 is SVGIG (reference sequence). This CDR3 spans 15 amino acids. Trimming took 0 bases from V and 5 from J; bases not matched to a gene: 3. In DNA, the CDR3 is TGTGCCTGGAGTGTACAACTAGCGGGAGGGGAGACCCAGTACTTC. Protein: CAWSVQLAGGETQYF.

The chain joins TRBV11-3 to TRBJ2-5; maybe TRBD1 (5 bases). Germline-derived CDR1 and CDR2 are SGHNT and YENEEA. The CDR3 is 13 amino acids. Deletions cut 2 bases from V and 9 bases from J, with 13 bases between. The CDR3 DNA sequence: TGTGCCAGCAGCTTATCTCAGGGATCAGCCCAGTACTTC. This gives the protein CASSLSQGSAQYF. The full variable domain, its missing parts supplied by reference TRBV11-3 and TRBJ2-5, is EAGVVQSPRYKIIEKKQPVAFWCNPISGHNTLYWYLQNLGQGPELLIRYENEEAVDDSQLPKDRFSAERLKGVDSTLKIQPAELGDSAVYLCASSLSQGSAQYFGPGTRLLVL.

The CDR3 DNA sequence: TGCGCCAGCAGTGACCCGTCCGGGGTCCCTAGCACAGATACGCAGTATTTT. It yields the protein CASSDPSGVPSTDTQYF. V usage is TRBV10-1 and J usage is TRBJ2-3; D may be TRBD2 (5 bases). V lost 3 bases to trimming and J lost 0 bases, with 16 bases between them. The CDR3 sequence is 17 residues long. Germline lookup yields CDR1 WNHNN and CDR2 SYGVQD (reference sequence).

The chain employs TRBV4-1 and TRBJ1-6; D may be TRBD1 (5 bases). The V and J ends lost 0 bases and 5 bases respectively, with 20 bases between them. The CDR3 has 19 residues. CDR1 and CDR2 from the germline V gene are MGHRA and YSYEKL. CDR3 in amino acids: CASSQDPLGGALNNSPLHF. CDR3 sequence (DNA): TGCGCCAGCAGCCAAGATCCTTTGGGAGGGGCTTTGAATAATTCACCCCTCCACTTT.

The chain links TRBV7-8 to TRBJ2-1, with 8 positions matching TRBD2. With 1 base clipped from V and 7 bases from J, the junction kept 0 bases outside the gene matches. The germline V gene has CDR1 SGHVS and CDR2 FQNEAQ. There are 13 residues in the CDR3. CDR3: CASSLGLANEQFF. The CDR3 DNA is TGTGCCAGCAGCTTAGGACTAGCGAATGAGCAGTTCTTC.

The chain combines TRBV30 with TRBJ1-6, with D maybe TRBD1 (5 bases). Germline loops: CDR1 GTSNPN, CDR2 SVGIG (reference sequence). The CDR3 loop spans 13 amino acids. V was trimmed by 8 bases and J by 6 bases, leaving 14 bases between them. The CDR3 region is CAGGAHSNSPLHF. The CDR3 DNA reads TGTGCCGGCGGGGCTCATAGTAATTCACCCCTCCACTTT. Filled out from reference TRBV30 and TRBJ1-6, the complete variable domain reads SQTIHQWPATLVQPVGSPLSLECTVEGTSNPNLYWYRQAAGRGLQLLFYSVGIGQISSEVPQNLSASRPQDRQFILSSKKLLLSDSGFYLCAGGAHSNSPLHFGNGTRLTVT.